These 23 T cell receptor beta chains originate from one sample sequenced in a study of blood T cell repertoires in COVID-19. Assay used: immunoSEQ multiplex PCR; TCRdb lists only in-frame clones, some missing. The data show about 120,000 clones, 82% seen once. The specimen sequenced was peripheral blood. The receptors derive from a man in his 70s with active or convalescent COVID-19.

The V gene is TRBV2, the J gene TRBJ2-2; D is possibly TRBD1 (5 bases). The CDR3 spans 14 residues. Trimming pared 3 bases from V and 5 bases from J, leaving 10 bases between. The V gene's germline CDR1 is SNHLY and CDR2 FYNNEI. The CDR3 DNA is TGTGCCAGCAGTGAGGTGACAGAAACCGGGGAGCTGTTTTTT. Translation: CASSEVTETGELFF.

The V call is TRBV27, the J call TRBJ1-1; D not resolved. The CDR3 loop spans 15 amino acids. Germline CDR1 is MNHEY and CDR2 is SMNVEV (reference sequence). Trimming left V 4 bases short and J 0 bases short, with 12 bases between. The CDR3: CASSSDTLLNTEAFF. For the CDR3, the DNA is TGTGCCAGCAGTTCAGACACGTTATTGAACACTGAAGCTTTCTTT.

CDR3 amino acids: CASSYGLKNIQYF. The CDR3 DNA reads as TGTGCCAGCAGTTACGGCCTCAAAAACATTCAGTACTTC. The chain couples TRBV6-5 to TRBJ2-4, with no clear D. V gave up 2 bases and J gave up 3 bases, with 5 bases separating them. Per the germline V gene, CDR1 is MNHEY and CDR2 is SVGAGI. This CDR3 region has 13 residues.

This clone was counted ten times or more. This chain joins TRBV4-2 and TRBJ2-1, with 16 nucleotides matching TRBD2. V trimming: 5 bases; J trimming: 5 bases; junction bases outside the gene matches: 9. Germline CDR1 LGHNA, CDR2 YNFKEQ. The CDR3 covers 18 residues. Written as DNA, the CDR3 is TGTGCCAGCAGCGGCCTCGGGACTAGCGGGAGGGAGGACAATGAGCAGTTCTTC. This codes for CASSGLGTSGREDNEQFF.

V is TRBV6-6 and J is TRBJ2-2; D is possibly TRBD1 (5 bases). The CDR3 has 19 residues. V lost 5 bases, J lost 1 base, and 23 bases lay in between. Germline CDR1 MNHNY, CDR2 SVGAGI (reference sequence). CDR3 coding DNA: TGTGCCAGCAGTCCCGGAGCCTTTTTGGTAGGGGAGAACACCGGGGAGCTGTTTTTT. Translated, it gives CASSPGAFLVGENTGELFF.

The gene calls are TRBV28 and TRBJ2-1; weak D call: TRBD2 (6 bases). Germline loops: CDR1 MDHEN, CDR2 SYDVKM. Deletions cut 5 bases from V and 0 bases from J, with 11 bases between. The CDR3 length is 15 residues. This chain's CDR3 is CASSPTSPSYNEQFF. CDR3 DNA: TGTGCCAGCAGTCCAACTAGCCCCTCCTACAATGAGCAGTTCTTC. Using reference TRBV28 and TRBJ2-1 for the parts outside the CDR3, the full variable domain is DVKVTQSSRYLVKRTGEKVFLECVQDMDHENMFWYRQDPGLGLRLIYFSYDVKMKEKGDIPEGYSVSREKKERFSLILESASTNQTSMYLCASSPTSPSYNEQFFGPGTRLTVL.

The J gene is TRBJ2-7, the V gene TRBV29-1; 9 nucleotides align to TRBD1. Germline CDR1 SQVTM, CDR2 ANQGSEA. Trimming at V came to 6 bases and at J to 2 bases, leaving 5 bases not matched to a gene. This CDR3 has 13 residues. Written as DNA, the CDR3 is TGCAGCGTCACAGACAGGGGGACCTACGAGCAGTACTTC. Its protein is CSVTDRGTYEQYF.

The chain is built from TRBV28 and TRBJ2-7; 8 bases align to TRBD1. V shed 6 bases, J shed 2 bases, and the junction held 9 bases outside the gene matches. The CDR3 sequence is 15 residues long. Per the germline V gene, CDR1 is MDHEN and CDR2 is SYDVKM. This CDR3 reads CASSTLRTGTYEQYF. The CDR3, as DNA: TGTGCCAGCAGCACCTTACGGACAGGGACCTACGAGCAGTACTTC.

This clone was observed a handful of times. For the CDR3, the DNA is TGCGCCAGCAGGGGCGGGGCCAACCACCCGACCCAGAACCAAGAGACCCAGTACTTC. This codes for CASRGGANHPTQNQETQYF. The V and J genes are TRBV23-1 and TRBJ2-5; D might be TRBD2 (6 bases). TRBV23-1 is filed as an ORF, its function uncertain. V was pared by 6 bases and J by 0 bases, with 26 bases between. The CDR3 contains 19 residues.

J is TRBJ1-3 and V is TRBV5-1; TRBD1 might be the D (6 bases). In germline, CDR1 is SGHRS, CDR2 YFSETQ. The CDR3 has 16 residues. Trimming took off 4 bases at V and 1 base at J, with 15 bases between the two ends. The CDR3 sequence is CASSVAGGASGNTIYF. As DNA, the CDR3 is TGCGCCAGCAGCGTGGCCGGGGGGGCTTCTGGAAACACCATATATTTT.

CDR3 amino acids: CASSPRSKTMKGTGGNTEAFF. CDR3 in DNA: TGCGCCAGCAGCCCCAGATCGAAGACGATGAAGGGGACAGGGGGGAACACTGAAGCTTTCTTT. The chain links TRBV4-3 to TRBJ1-1; the match to TRBD1 covers 11 bases. V was clipped by 4 bases and J by 1 base; unmatched bases: 20. Germline V CDR1 and CDR2: LGHNA, YSLEER. The CDR3 consists of 21 residues.

CDR3 region: CASSLVMGSLNEQFF. CDR3 bases: TGTGCCAGCAGCTTAGTTATGGGCAGCCTTAATGAGCAGTTCTTC. The chain uses TRBV7-6 and TRBJ2-1; D is undetermined. This CDR3 comprises 15 residues. V was shortened by 1 base and J by 7 bases, with 14 bases between the two germline ends. Germline values: CDR1 SGHVS, CDR2 FNYEAQ.

This clone showed up just once. The chain recombines TRBV19 with TRBJ1-2; 7 bases line up with TRBD1. Germline V gene data show CDR1 as LNHDA and CDR2 as SQIVND (reference sequence). CDR3 length: 14 residues. V was clipped by 5 bases and J by 7 bases; unmatched bases: 10. CDR3 sequence: CASSDDRVRVGYTF. DNA of the CDR3: TGTGCCAGTAGTGACGACAGGGTCCGGGTTGGCTACACCTTC.

The chain employs TRBV27 and TRBJ2-3, with D perhaps matching TRBD2 (5 bases). There are 16 residues in the CDR3. CDR1 is MNHEY, CDR2 SMNVEV, per germline (reference sequence). Between the trimmed V and J ends, which lost 2 bases and 5 bases, there was a span of 17 bases. The CDR3 DNA is TGTGCCAGCAGTTTAGAACCGCCGGGGTTTGGAGATACGCAGTATTTT. Residues: CASSLEPPGFGDTQYF.

The CDR3 DNA is TGTGCCAGCAGCGCCCATCCGCAACTGAGCCAAGAGACCCAGTACTTC. This gives the protein CASSAHPQLSQETQYF. The rearrangement links TRBV9 to TRBJ2-5; D remains ambiguous. The CDR3 loop spans 16 amino acids. From germline, CDR1 is SGDLS and CDR2 YYNGEE. Trimming cost V 3 bases and J 1 base, with 16 bases left between them.

A few counts support this clone. V is TRBV3-1 (or the pseudogene TRBV3-2) and J is TRBJ1-6, with D possibly being TRBD1 (5 bases). Trimming pared 3 bases from V and 11 bases from J, leaving 11 bases between. This CDR3 has 13 amino acids. CDR1 is LGHDT, CDR2 YNNKEL, per germline (reference sequence). CDR3 protein: CASSQGRGAPLHF. CDR3 nucleotide sequence: TGTGCCAGCAGCCAGGGGCGGGGGGCACCCCTCCACTTT.

In this sample, this clone turned up a few times. This rearrangement joins TRBV2 to TRBJ2-2, with a tentative D call TRBD2 (5 bases). The CDR3 has 15 residues. The germline gives CDR1 SNHLY, CDR2 FYNNEI. V was pared by 4 bases and J by 1 base, with 10 bases between. The CDR3 protein is CASSGPGRNTGELFF. CDR3 nucleotides: TGTGCCAGCAGTGGACCGGGAAGGAACACCGGGGAGCTGTTTTTT.

The V call is TRBV5-4, the J call TRBJ2-1; 9 bases map to TRBD2. V lost 5 bases to trimming and J lost 0 bases; unmatched junction nucleotides: 9. This CDR3 region has 17 residues. Germline loops: CDR1 SGHNT, CDR2 YYREEE (reference sequence). The CDR3 reads CASSGRGGGASYNEQFF. The CDR3 nucleotides are TGTGCCAGCAGTGGGAGGGGCGGGGGGGCCTCCTACAATGAGCAGTTCTTC.

This chain links TRBV5-1 with TRBJ2-5, with D unresolved. The V and J ends lost 7 bases and 2 bases respectively, with 15 bases between them. The CDR3 is 14 residues long. CDR1 and CDR2 from the germline V gene are SGHRS and YFSETQ. The CDR3 region is CASRAQTNQETQYF. CDR3 DNA sequence: TGCGCCAGCCGCGCTCAAACCAATCAAGAGACCCAGTACTTC.

The genes are TRBV10-3 and TRBJ2-7, with D perhaps matching TRBD2 (6 bases). Germline CDR1 is ENHRY and CDR2 is SYGVKD. The CDR3 has 12 residues. V lost 10 bases to trimming and J lost 2 bases, with 12 bases between them. CDR3 nucleotide sequence: TGTGCCACCTTATCTAGCGCCTACGAGCAGTACTTC. Amino acids: CATLSSAYEQYF.

The rearrangement uses TRBV9 and TRBJ2-2; D gene ambiguous. In germline, CDR1 is SGDLS, CDR2 YYNGEE. CDR3 length equals 15 residues. V lost 0 bases and J lost 7, with 13 bases in between. CDR3 DNA: TGTGCCAGCAGCGTAGGGCAGGTGATACGCGGGGAGCTGTTTTTT. This codes for CASSVGQVIRGELFF. The entire variable domain, with the rest obtained from reference TRBV9 and TRBJ2-2, is as follows: DSGVTQTPKHLITATGQRVTLRCSPRSGDLSVYWYQQSLDQGLQFLIQYYNGEERAKGNILERFSAQQFPDLHSELNLSSLELGDSALYFCASSVGQVIRGELFFGEGSRLTVL.

The chain joins TRBV18 to TRBJ2-3; possible D gene TRBD1, 6 bases. The ends were cut back, 1 base at V and 4 bases at J, with 18 bases in the middle. This CDR3 is 17 amino acids long. Germline V gives CDR1 KGHSH, CDR2 LQKENI. The CDR3 here is CASSPLDGQGKADTQYF. CDR3 bases: TGTGCCAGCTCACCACTCGACGGGCAGGGGAAAGCAGATACGCAGTATTTT.

V usage is TRBV19 and J usage is TRBJ2-3, with 7 bases aligning to TRBD2. The trim removed 5 bases at V and 2 bases at J, leaving 10 bases unmatched. Germline CDR1 LNHDA, CDR2 SQIVND (reference sequence). This CDR3 spans 16 amino acids. In nucleotides, the CDR3 is TGTGCCAGTAGTCCCGCTCTAGCGGAGTTCACAGATACGCAGTATTTT. Translated: CASSPALAEFTDTQYF.